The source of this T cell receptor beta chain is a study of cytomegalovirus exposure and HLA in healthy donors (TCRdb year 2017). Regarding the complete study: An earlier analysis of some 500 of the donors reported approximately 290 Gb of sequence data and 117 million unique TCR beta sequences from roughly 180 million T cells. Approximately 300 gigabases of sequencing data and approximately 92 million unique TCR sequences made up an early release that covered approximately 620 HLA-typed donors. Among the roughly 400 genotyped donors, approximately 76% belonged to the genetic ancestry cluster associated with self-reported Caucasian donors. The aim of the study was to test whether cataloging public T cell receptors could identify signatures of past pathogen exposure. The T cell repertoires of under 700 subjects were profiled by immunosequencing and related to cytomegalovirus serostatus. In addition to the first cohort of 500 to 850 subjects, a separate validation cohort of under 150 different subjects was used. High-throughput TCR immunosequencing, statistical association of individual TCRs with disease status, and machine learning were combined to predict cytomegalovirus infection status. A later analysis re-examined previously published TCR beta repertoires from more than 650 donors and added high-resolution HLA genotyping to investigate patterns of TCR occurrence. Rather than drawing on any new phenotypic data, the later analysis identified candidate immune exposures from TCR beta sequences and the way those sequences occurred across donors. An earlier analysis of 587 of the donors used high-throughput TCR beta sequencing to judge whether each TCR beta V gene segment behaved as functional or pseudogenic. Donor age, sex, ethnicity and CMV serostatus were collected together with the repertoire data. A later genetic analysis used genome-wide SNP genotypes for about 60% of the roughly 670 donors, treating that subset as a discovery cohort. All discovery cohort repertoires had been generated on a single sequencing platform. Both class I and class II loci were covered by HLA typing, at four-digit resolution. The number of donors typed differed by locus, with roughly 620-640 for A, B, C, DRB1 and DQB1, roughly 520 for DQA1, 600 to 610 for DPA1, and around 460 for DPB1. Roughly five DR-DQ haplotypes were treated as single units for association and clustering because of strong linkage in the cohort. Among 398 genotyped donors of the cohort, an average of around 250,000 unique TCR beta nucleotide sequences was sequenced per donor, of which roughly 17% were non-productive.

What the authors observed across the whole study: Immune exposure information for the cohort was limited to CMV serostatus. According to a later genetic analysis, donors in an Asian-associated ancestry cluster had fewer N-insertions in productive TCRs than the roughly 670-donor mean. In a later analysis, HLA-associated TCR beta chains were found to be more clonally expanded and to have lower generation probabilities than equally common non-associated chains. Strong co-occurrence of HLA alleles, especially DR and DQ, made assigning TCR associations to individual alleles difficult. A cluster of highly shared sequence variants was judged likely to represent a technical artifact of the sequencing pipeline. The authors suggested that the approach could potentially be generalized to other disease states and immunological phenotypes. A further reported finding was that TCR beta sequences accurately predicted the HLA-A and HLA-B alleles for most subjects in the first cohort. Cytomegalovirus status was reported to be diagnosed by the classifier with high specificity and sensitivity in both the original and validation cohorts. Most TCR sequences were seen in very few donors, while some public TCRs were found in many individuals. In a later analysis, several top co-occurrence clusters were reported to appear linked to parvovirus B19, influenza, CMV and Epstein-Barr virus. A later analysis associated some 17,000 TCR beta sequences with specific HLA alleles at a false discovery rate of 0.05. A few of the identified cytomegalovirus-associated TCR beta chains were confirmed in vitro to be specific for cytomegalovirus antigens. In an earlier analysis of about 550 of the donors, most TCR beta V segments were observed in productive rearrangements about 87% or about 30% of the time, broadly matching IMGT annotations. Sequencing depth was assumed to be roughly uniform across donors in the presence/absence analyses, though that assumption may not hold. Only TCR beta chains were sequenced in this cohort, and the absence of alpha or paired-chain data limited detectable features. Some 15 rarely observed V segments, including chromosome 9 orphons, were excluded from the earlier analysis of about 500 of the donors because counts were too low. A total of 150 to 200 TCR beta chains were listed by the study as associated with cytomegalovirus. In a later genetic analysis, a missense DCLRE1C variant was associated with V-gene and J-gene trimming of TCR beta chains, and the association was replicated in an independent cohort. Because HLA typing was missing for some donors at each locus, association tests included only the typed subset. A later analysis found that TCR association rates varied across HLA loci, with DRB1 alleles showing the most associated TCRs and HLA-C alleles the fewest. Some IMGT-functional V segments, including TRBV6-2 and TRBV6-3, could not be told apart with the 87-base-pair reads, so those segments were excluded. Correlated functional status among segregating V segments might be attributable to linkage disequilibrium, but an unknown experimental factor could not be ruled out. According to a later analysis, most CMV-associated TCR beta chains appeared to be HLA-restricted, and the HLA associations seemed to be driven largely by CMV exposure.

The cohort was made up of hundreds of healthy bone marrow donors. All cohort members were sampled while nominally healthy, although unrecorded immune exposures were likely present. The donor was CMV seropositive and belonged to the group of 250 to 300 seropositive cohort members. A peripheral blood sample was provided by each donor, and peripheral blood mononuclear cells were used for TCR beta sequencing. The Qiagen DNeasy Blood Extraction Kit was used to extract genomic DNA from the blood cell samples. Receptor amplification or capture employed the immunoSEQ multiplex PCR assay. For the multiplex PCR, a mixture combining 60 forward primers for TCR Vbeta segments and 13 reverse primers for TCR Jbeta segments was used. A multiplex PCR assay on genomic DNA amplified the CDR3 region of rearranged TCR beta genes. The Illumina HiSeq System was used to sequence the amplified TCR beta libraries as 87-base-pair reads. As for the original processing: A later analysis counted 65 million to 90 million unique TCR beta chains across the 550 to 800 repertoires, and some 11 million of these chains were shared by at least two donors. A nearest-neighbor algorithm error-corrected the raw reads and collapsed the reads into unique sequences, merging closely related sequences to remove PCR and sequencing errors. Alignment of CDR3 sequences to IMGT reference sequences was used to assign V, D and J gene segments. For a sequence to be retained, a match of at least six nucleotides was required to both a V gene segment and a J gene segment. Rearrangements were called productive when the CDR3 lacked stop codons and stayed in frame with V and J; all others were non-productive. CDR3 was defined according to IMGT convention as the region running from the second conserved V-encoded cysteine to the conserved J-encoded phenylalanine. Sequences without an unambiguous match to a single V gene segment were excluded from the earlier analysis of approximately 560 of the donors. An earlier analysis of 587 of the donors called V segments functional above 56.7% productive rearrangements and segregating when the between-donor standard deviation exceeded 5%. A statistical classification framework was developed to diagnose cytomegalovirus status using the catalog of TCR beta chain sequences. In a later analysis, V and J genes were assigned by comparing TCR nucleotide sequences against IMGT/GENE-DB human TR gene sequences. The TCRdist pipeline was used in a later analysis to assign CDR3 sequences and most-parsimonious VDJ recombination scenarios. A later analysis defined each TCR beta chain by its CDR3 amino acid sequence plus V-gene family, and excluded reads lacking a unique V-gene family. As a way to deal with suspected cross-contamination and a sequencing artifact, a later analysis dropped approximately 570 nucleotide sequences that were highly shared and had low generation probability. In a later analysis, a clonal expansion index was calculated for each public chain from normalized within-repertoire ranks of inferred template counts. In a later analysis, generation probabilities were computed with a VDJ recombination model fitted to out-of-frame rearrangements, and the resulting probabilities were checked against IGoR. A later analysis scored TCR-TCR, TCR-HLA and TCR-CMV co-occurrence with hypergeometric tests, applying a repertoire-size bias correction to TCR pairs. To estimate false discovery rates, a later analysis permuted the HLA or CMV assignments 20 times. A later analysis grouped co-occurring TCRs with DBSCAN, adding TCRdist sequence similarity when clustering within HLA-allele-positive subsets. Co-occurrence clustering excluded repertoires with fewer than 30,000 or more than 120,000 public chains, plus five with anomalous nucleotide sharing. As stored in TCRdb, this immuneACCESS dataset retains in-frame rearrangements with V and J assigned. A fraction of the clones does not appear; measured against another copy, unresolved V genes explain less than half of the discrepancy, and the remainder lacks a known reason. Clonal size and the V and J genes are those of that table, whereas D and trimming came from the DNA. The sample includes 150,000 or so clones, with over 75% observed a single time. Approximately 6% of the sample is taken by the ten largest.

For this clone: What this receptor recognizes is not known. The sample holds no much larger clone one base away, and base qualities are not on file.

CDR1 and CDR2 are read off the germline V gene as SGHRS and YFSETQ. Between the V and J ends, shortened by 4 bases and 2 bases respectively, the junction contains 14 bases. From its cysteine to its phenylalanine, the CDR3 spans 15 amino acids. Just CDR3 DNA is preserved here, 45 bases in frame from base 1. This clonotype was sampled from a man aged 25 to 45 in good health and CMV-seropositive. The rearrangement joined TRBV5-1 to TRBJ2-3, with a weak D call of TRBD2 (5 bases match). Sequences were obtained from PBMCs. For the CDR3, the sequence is CASSRRPDYTDTQYF. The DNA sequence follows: TGCGCCAGCAGCCGGAGGCCAGACTACACAGATACGCAGTATTTT.